This entry lists 4 T cell receptor beta chains sequenced from one sample in a study of T cells in Graves' hyperthyroidism and ophthalmopathy. The CDR3 regions of TCR beta were amplified from RNA transcripts. First-round RT-PCR with HTBI primers amplified the TCR CDR3 region. TCRdb ran MiXCR on the multiplex PCR reads and lists one entry per CDR3 protein. The sample yields hundreds of thousands of distinct CDR3 sequences, 14% seen once. Sequences were obtained from blood. Receptors were obtained from a woman between 25 and 40 years old with Graves' hyperthyroidism that later progressed to Graves' ophthalmopathy.

This clonotype has more than one count but fewer than ten. This rearrangement joins TRBV28 to TRBJ2-7; a possible D gene is TRBD2 (7 bases). CDR1 and CDR2 (germline): MDHEN, SYDVKM. The V and J ends lost 6 bases and 4 bases respectively, with 19 bases between them. The CDR3 contains 15 residues. The CDR3: CASSSPRGGRYEQYF. CDR3 DNA sequence: TGTGCCAGCAGCAGCCCGAGGGGGGGGAGGTACGAGCAGTACTTC. The variable domain in full, with the rest retrieved from reference TRBV28 and TRBJ2-7, is DVKVTQSSRYLVKRTGEKVFLECVQDMDHENMFWYRQDPGLGLRLIYFSYDVKMKEKGDIPEGYSVSREKKERFSLILESASTNQTSMYLCASSSPRGGRYEQYFGPGTRLTVT.

The chain employs TRBV5-4 and TRBJ2-7, with D unresolved. Germline values: CDR1 SGHNT, CDR2 YYREEE (reference sequence). The V gene lost 4 bases and the J gene lost 3 bases, with 11 bases spanning the gap. The CDR3 is 13 residues long. The chain's CDR3 is CASSTGRLYEQYF. CDR3 sequence (DNA): TGTGCCAGCAGCACCGGACGCCTCTACGAGCAGTACTTC.

This clonotype was counted a few times. The rearrangement joins TRBV10-1 to TRBJ2-3; the D gene could be TRBD1 or TRBD2 (5 bases each). CDR3 size: 14 residues. Trimming stripped 3 bases from V and 6 bases from J, with 13 bases between. Per germline, CDR1 WNHNN and CDR2 SYGVQD (reference sequence). DNA for the CDR3: TGCGCCAGCAGTGATTCTGGGGGTCCGGATACGCAGTATTTT. This encodes CASSDSGGPDTQYF.

The gene calls are TRBV27 and TRBJ2-3; tentatively, D is TRBD1 (6 bases). The germline V gene encodes CDR1 MNHEY and CDR2 SMNVEV (reference sequence). The CDR3 sequence is 16 residues long. Trimming left V 6 bases short and J 4 bases short, with 20 bases between. The CDR3 is CASSQQGGSGADTQYF. CDR3 DNA: TGTGCCAGCAGCCAGCAAGGGGGAAGTGGGGCAGATACGCAGTATTTT.